The TCR beta chain described here comes from a study of blood T cell repertoires in COVID-19. Study details: The United States, Italy and Spain were the sources of the acute and convalescent COVID-19 samples. Nucleic acid was either cDNA or gDNA, and it came from T cells, B-cell-depleted T cells, or PBMCs.

After removal of 0 bases from V and 0 bases from J, the junction contained 7 bases not matched to a gene. The CDR3 length is 18 residues. Per the germline V gene, CDR1 is SGHDT and CDR2 is YYEEEE. Sequencing was performed with immunoSEQ multiplex PCR; in TCRdb, only in-frame clones are kept and a portion is missing. The sample comprises 100,000 to 150,000 clones, around nine tenths of which are singletons, and over 10% rests with the top ten. The TCR sequence derives from a woman aged 70-85 years with COVID-19, enrolled during active disease. The sample consisted of peripheral blood. The J gene is TRBJ2-3, the V gene TRBV5-6; 10 positions match TRBD2. In DNA, the CDR3 is TGTGCCAGCAGCTTGGAGGCTAGCGGGGGACCTAGCACAGATACGCAGTATTTT. Translating it yields CASSLEASGGPSTDTQYF.